This record concerns one TCR beta chain sequence. The antigen is not known. The sample is drawn from a study of T cell responses to AZD1222 COVID-19 vaccine. Across the study: Whether given at about 4 or about 12 weeks, second doses were pooled. Study-wide findings and caveats: Spike-specific TCR breadth and depth grew following two AZD1222 doses. Sampled repertoires all dated from after the peak T cell response.

CDR3 length equals 15 residues. The V end was cut by 3 bases, the J end by 4 bases, with 14 bases between. Germline lookup yields CDR1 LNHDA and CDR2 SQIVND (reference sequence). TCRdb's table, derived via immunoSEQ multiplex PCR, lists solely in-frame clones and lacks some. The sample carries tens of thousands of clones, 70% to 90% recorded once. The chain combines TRBV19 with TRBJ2-3; D tentatively fits TRBD1 or TRBD2 (5 bases each). This receptor was identified in an adult in good health. Sequenced here: peripheral blood, sampled on day 0 of AZD1222 vaccination. CDR3 in DNA: TGTGCCAGTAGTATCGGGGACCCCCGGGCAGATACGCAGTATTTT. Translated, it gives CASSIGDPRADTQYF.